Listed here is a single T cell receptor (beta chain). Its target is not known. This sample is part of a study of CD8+ T cells in alopecia areata. On the study more broadly: Those patients who were treated received oral tofacitinib, which was given at 5 to 10 mg twice daily for moderate-to-severe alopecia areata.

TCR sequencing used cDNA made by reverse transcription of extracted RNA. The assay was immunoSEQ multiplex PCR, and TCRdb's table has in-frame clones only and misses some. The top ten hold roughly 7.5% of the sample, which has roughly 150,000 clones, around 50% seen once. Regarding the study as a whole: It was less clear whether patients shared TCRs than it was in mice, possibly because of HLA.

The CDR3 has 17 residues. J was trimmed by 4 bases and V by 7 bases; bases with no gene match: 15. Per the germline V gene, CDR1 is SQVTM and CDR2 is ANQGSEA. Sorted populations comprised CD4+ and CD8+ T cells obtained from PBMCs. The clonotype comes from a human donor with alopecia areata. V usage is TRBV29-1 and J usage is TRBJ2-2, with TRBD2 identical over 10 bases. Sequenced material: CD4+ T cells sorted from blood. The CDR3 DNA is TGCAGCGCCTCGGGACTAGCGTCCCCCAGTTCCACCGGGGAGCTGTTTTTT. Translation: CSASGLASPSSTGELFF.